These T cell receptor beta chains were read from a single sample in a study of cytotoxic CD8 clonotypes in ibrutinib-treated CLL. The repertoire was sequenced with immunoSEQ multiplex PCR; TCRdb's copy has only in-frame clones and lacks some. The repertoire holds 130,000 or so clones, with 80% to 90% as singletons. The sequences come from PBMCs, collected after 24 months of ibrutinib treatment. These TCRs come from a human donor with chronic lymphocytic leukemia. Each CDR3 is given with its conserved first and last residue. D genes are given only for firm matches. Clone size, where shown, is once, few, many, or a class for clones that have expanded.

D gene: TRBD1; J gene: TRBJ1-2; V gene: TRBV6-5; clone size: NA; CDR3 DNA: TGTGCCAGCAGTATGGACAGGGGCCAAAACTATGGCTACACCTTC; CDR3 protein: CASSMDRGQNYGYTF
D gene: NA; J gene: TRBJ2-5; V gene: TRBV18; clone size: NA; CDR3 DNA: TGTGCCAGCTCACCACCCCAAGAGACCCAGTACTTC; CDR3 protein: CASSPPQETQYF
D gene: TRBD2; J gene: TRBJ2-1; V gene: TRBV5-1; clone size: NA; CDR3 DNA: TGCGCCAGCAGCGTCCAAAGGGGAGGGGTGGCTGAGCAGTTCTTC; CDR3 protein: CASSVQRGGVAEQFF
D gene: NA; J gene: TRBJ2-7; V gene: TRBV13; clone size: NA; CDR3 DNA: TGTGCCAGCAGCTACCAGGGGACCGGAACCTACGAGCAGTACTTC; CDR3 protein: CASSYQGTGTYEQYF
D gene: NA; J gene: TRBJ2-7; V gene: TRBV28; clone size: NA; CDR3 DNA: TGTGCCAGCTTAGACCGGCTGGTCTCCGAGCAGTACTTC; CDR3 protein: CASLDRLVSEQYF
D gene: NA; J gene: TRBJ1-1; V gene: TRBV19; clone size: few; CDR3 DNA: TGTGCCAGTAGTATAAGTAGTGAAGCTTTCTTT; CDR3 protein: CASSISSEAFF
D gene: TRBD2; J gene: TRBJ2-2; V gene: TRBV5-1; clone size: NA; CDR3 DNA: TGCGCCAGCAGCTTGGGATCGTCTAGCGGAAACACCGGGGAGCTGTTTTTT; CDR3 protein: CASSLGSSSGNTGELFF
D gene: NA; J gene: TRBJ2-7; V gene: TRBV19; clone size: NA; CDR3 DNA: TGTGCCAGTAGTACACAAGGGTACGAGCAGTACTTC; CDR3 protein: CASSTQGYEQYF
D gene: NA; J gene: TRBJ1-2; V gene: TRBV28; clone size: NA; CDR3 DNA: TGTGCCAGCAGTTCCGGGGGCAGAGGAGGCTACACCTTC; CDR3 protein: CASSSGGRGGYTF
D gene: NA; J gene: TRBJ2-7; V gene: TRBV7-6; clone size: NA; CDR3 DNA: TGTGCCAGCAGCGGGCTGAGGGACCCCCTTTACGAGCAGTACTTC; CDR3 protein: CASSGLRDPLYEQYF
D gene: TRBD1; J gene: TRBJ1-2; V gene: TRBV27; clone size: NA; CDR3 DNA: TGTGCCAGCGGGCCGGGGGGACAGGGAAGCCCGATGAGAAACTATGGCTACACCTTC; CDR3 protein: CASGPGGQGSPMRNYGYTF
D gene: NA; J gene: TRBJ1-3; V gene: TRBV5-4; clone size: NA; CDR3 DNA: TGTGCCAGCAGCTCGAGGGCAGGAGGAAACACCATATATTTT; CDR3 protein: CASSSRAGGNTIYF
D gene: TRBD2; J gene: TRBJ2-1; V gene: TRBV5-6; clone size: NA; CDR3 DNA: TGTGCCAGCAGCTTTCGGGAGGGCCAAACTGAGCAGTTCTTC; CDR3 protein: CASSFREGQTEQFF
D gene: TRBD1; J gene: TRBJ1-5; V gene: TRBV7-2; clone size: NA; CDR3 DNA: TGTGCCAGCAGCTTAATTTCAGGGGGAAATCAGCCCCAGCATTTT; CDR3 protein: CASSLISGGNQPQHF
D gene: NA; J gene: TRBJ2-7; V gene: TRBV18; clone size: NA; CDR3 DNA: TGTGCCAGCTCACCAATGGGGGGCGCCCCCTACGAGCAGTACTTC; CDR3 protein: CASSPMGGAPYEQYF
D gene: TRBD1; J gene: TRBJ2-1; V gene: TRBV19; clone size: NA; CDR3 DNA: TGTGCCAGTGCCACAATTGGGACAGGGGGCGCTTTCCAGTTCTTC; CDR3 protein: CASATIGTGGAFQFF
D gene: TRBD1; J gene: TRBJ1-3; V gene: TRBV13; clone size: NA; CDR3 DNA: TGTGCCAGCAGCCAGACCTCAGGGGGTGCTGGAAACACCATATATTTT; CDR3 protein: CASSQTSGGAGNTIYF
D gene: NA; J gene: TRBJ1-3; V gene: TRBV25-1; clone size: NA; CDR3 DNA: TGTGCACCACCATCACCGGGGCAGAAGACTGGAAACACCATATATTTT; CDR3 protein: CAPPSPGQKTGNTIYF
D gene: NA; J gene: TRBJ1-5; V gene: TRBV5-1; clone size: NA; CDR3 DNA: TGCGCCAGCAGCTTGGCCGGGAGGTCGGAGGGCAATCAGCCCCAGCATTTT; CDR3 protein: CASSLAGRSEGNQPQHF
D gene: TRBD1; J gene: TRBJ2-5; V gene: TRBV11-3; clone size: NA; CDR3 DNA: TGTGCCAGCAGCACCCGACAGGGGGACGAGACCCAGTACTTC; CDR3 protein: CASSTRQGDETQYF
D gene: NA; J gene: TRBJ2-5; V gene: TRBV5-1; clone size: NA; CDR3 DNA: TGCGCCAGCAGCTTGGGGGCAGTCCCCCAAGAGACCCAGTACTTC; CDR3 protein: CASSLGAVPQETQYF
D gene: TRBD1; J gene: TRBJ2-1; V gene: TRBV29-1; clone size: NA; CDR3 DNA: TGCAGCGGTTTCGCCGGGACAGGGGTAAATGAGCAGTTCTTC; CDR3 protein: CSGFAGTGVNEQFF
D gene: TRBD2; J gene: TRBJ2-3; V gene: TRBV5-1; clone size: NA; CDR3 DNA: TGCGCCAGCAGCGCAGGACTAGCGGGAGGCACAGATACGCAGTATTTT; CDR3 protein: CASSAGLAGGTDTQYF
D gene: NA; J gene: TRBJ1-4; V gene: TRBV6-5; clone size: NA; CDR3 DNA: TGTGCCAGCAGAACCAGGGCGGGGGAAAAACTGTTTTTT; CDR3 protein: CASRTRAGEKLFF
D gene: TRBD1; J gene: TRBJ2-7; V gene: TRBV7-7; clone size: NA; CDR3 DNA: TGTGCTAGCAGCCTTCGACAGGGGCCCTACGAGCAGTACTTC; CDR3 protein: CASSLRQGPYEQYF
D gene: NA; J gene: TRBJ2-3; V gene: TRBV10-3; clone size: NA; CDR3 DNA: TGTGCCATCAGTGGTGCGGGGGACAGAGATACGCAGTATTTT; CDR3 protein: CAISGAGDRDTQYF
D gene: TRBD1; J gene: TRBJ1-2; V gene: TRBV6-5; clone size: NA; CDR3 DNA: TGTGCCAGCACAAGACAGGGAGATGGCTACACCTTC; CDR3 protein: CASTRQGDGYTF
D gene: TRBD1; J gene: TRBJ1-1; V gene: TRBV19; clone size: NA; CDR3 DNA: TGTGCCAGTAGTTCCCGGGACAGCCAAGCTTTCTTT; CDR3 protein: CASSSRDSQAFF
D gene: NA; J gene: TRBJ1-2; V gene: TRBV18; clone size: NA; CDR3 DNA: TGTGCCAGCTCACCTTTAACGAAACAGGGCTACTATGGCTACACCTTC; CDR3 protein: CASSPLTKQGYYGYTF
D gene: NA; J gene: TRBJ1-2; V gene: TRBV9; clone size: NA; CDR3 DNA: TGTGCCAGCAGCGTAGGCGCAGACAACTATGGCTACACCTTC; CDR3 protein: CASSVGADNYGYTF
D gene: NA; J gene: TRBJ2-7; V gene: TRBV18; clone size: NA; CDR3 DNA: TGTGCCAGCTCACCTAGCTCCTACGAGCAGTACTTC; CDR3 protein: CASSPSSYEQYF
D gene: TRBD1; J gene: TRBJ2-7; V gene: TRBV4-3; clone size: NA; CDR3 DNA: TGCGCCAGCAGCCGGGATGGACAGGGAGCCTCCTACGAGCAGTACTTC; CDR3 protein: CASSRDGQGASYEQYF
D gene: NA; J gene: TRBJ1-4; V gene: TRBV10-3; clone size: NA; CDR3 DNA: TGTGCCATCAGTGATGCCTCGCCTGAAAAACTGTTTTTT; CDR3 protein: CAISDASPEKLFF
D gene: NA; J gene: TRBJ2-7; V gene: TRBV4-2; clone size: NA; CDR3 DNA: TGTGCCAGCAGCCAAGCGGGGGAGGGGGACGAGCAGTACTTC; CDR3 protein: CASSQAGEGDEQYF
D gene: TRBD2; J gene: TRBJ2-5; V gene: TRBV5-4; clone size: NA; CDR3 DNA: TGTGCCAGCACCGGGACTAGCGGGGGGGAGACCCAGTACTTC; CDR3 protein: CASTGTSGGETQYF
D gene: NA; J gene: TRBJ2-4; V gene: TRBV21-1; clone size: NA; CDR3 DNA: TGTGCCAGCAGCAAAGACCCTCTTAGCGGGAGCGGCGAAAACATTCAGTACTTC; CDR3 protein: CASSKDPLSGSGENIQYF
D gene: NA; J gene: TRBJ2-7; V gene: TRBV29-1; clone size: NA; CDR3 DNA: TGCAGCGTTGAAGATGCCCTTACAGGGGAGGTGCAGTACTTC; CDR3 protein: CSVEDALTGEVQYF
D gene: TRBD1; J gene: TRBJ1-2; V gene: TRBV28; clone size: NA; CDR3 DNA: TGTGCCAGCAGCCCTACTCAGACAGGGCTCTATGGCTACACCTTC; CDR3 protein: CASSPTQTGLYGYTF
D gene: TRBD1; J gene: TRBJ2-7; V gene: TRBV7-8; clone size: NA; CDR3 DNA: TGTGCCAGCAGGATAACAGGGGGCGGGTACGAGCAGTACTTC; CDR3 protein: CASRITGGGYEQYF
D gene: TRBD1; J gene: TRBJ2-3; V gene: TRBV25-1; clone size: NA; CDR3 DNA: TGTGCCAGCACCCTAGGGACAGGGAGACCCACAGATACGCAGTATTTT; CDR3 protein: CASTLGTGRPTDTQYF
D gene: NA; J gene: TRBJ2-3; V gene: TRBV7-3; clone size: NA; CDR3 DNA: TGTGCCAGCAGCCCCCTTTGGCCCACAGATACGCAGTATTTT; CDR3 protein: CASSPLWPTDTQYF
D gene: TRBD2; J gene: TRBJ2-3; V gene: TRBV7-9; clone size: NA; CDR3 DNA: TGTGCCAGCAGCCAAGGCGGGACTACAATCAGATCGGGCACAGATACGCAGTATTTT; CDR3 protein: CASSQGGTTIRSGTDTQYF
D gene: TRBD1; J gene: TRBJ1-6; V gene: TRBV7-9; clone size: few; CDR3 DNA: TGTGCCAGCAGCCGCGGGACAGGGAGGAATAATTCACCCCTCCACTTT; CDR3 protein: CASSRGTGRNNSPLHF
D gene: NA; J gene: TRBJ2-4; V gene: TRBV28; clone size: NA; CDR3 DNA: TGTGCCAGCAACTCAGGACAAGTAGCCAAAAACATTCAGTACTTC; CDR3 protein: CASNSGQVAKNIQYF
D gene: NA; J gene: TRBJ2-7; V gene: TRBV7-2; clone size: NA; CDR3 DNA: TGTGCCAGCAGCGCTGGGCAGTACTCAAGTTCGCAGTACTTC; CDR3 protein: CASSAGQYSSSQYF
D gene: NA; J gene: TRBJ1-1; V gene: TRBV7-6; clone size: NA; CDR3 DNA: TGTGCCAGCAGCGCAGGCGGACCGAACACTGAAGCTTTCTTT; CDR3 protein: CASSAGGPNTEAFF
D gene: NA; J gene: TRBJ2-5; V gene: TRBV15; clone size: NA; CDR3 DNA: TGTGCCACCAGCCCAGGACTCACGCCTCAAGAGACCCAGTACTTC; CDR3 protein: CATSPGLTPQETQYF
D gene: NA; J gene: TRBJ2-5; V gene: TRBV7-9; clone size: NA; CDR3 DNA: TGTGCCAGCAGCTCCCAAAGGAGCCCCCAAGAGACCCAGTACTTC; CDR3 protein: CASSSQRSPQETQYF
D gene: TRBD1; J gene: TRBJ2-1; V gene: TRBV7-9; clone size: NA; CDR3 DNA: TGTGCCAGCAGCTTACGTACAGGGGGCGGAAGCAATGAGCAGTTCTTC; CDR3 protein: CASSLRTGGGSNEQFF
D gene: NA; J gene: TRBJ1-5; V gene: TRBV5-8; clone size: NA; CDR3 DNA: TGTGCCAGCAGCTTTTGGTCGGGCAATCAGCCCCAGCATTTT; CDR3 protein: CASSFWSGNQPQHF
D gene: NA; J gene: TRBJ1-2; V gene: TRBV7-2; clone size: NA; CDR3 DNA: TGTGCCAGCAGCTTAAACCGGGGGGCGCACAATGGCTACACCTTC; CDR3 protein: CASSLNRGAHNGYTF
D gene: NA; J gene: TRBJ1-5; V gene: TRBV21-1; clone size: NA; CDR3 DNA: TGTGCCAGCAGCAAAAGTGATAGCAATCAGCCCCAGCATTTT; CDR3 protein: CASSKSDSNQPQHF
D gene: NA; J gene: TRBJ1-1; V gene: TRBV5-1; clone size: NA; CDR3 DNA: TGCGCCAGCAGCTTGGACAAGAACACTGAAGCTTTCTTT; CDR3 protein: CASSLDKNTEAFF
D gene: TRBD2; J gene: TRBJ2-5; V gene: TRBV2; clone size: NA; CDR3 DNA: TGTGCCAGCAGTGAAGGGGTCGGGGGGGCAGAAGAGACCCAGTACTTC; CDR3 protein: CASSEGVGGAEETQYF
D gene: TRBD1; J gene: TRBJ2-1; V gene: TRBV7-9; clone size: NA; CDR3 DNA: TGTGCCAGCAGCTTTGACAGGGTAGATGTAAGTGAGCAGTTCTTC; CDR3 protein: CASSFDRVDVSEQFF
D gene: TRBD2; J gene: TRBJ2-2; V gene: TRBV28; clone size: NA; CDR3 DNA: TGTGCCAGCAGTCCCGGGACTAGCGGGGTCCGCCGGGCCGGGGAGCTGTTTTTT; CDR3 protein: CASSPGTSGVRRAGELFF
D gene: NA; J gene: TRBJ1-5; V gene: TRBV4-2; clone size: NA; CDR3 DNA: TGTGCCAGCAGCCACAGCAAGGGCAGGGATAATCAGCCCCAGCATTTT; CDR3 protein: CASSHSKGRDNQPQHF
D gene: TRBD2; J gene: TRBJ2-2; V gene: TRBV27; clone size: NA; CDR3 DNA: TGTGCCAGCAGTAGCCGGACTAGCGGGGGCACCGGGGAGCTGTTTTTT; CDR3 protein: CASSSRTSGGTGELFF